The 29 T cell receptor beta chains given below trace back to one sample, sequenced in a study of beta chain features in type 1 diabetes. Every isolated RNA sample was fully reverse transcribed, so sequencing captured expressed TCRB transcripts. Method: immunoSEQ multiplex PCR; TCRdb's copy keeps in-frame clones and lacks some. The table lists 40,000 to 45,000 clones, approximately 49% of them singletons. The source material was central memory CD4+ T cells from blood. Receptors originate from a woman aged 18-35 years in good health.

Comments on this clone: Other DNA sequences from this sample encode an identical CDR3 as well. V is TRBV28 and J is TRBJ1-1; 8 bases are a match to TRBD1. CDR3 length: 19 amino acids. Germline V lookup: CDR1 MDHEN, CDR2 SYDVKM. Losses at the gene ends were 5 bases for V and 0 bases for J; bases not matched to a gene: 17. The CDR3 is CASSQPKTATGVMNTEAFF. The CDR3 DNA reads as TGTGCCAGCAGTCAACCAAAAACCGCGACAGGGGTTATGAACACTGAAGCTTTCTTT.

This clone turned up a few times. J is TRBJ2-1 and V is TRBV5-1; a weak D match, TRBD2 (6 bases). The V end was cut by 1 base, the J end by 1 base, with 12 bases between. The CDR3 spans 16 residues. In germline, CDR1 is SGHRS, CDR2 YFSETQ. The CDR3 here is CASSLIGGRSYNEQFF. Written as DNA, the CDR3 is TGCGCCAGCAGCTTGATCGGAGGGCGATCCTACAATGAGCAGTTCTTC.

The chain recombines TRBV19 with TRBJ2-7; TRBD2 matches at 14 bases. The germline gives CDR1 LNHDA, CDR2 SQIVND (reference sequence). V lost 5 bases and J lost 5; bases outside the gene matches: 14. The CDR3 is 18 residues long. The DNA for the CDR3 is TGTGCCAGTAGTCCCGGGACTAGCGGGAGCCGACGGACTCACGAGCAGTACTTC. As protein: CASSPGTSGSRRTHEQYF.

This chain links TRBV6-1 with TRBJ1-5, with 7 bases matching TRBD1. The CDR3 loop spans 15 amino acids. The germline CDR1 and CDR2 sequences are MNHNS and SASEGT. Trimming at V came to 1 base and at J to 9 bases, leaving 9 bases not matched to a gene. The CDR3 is CASSEEGAVIPPQHF. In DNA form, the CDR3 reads TGTGCCAGCAGTGAAGAGGGGGCGGTCATCCCGCCCCAGCATTTT.

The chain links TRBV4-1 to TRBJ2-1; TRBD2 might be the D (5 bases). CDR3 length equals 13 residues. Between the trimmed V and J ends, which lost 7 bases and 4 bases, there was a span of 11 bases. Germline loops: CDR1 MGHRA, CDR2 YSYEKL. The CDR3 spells CASMDSAYNEQFF. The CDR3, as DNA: TGCGCCAGCATGGACTCCGCGTACAATGAGCAGTTCTTC.

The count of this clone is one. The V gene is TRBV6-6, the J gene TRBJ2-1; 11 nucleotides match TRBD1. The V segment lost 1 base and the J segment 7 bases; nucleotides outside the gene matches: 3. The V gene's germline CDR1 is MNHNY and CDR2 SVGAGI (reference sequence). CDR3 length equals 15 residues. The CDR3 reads CASSYLGQGANEQFF. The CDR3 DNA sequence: TGTGCCAGCAGTTACTTAGGACAGGGGGCGAATGAGCAGTTCTTC.

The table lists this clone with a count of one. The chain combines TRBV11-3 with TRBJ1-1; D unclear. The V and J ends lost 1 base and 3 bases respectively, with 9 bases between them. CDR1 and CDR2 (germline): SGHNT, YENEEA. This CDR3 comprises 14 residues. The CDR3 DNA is TGTGCCAGCAGCTTAGGGGCCTTGGACACTGAAGCTTTCTTT. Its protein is CASSLGALDTEAFF.

Here the CDR3 DNA reads TGTGCCAGCAGCTTAGGAGTTGCGTTCTATGGCTACACCTTC. Translated: CASSLGVAFYGYTF. The V call is TRBV7-9, the J call TRBJ1-2; D is unclear. CDR3 length equals 14 residues. Trimming pared 1 base from V and 4 bases from J, leaving 10 bases between. Germline V gene sequence: CDR1 SEHNR, CDR2 FQNEAQ (reference sequence).

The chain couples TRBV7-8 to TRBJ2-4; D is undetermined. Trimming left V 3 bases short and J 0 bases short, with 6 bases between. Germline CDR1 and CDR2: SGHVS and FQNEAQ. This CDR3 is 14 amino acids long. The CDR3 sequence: CASSFELAKNIQYF. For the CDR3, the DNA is TGTGCCAGCAGCTTCGAGCTAGCCAAAAACATTCAGTACTTC.

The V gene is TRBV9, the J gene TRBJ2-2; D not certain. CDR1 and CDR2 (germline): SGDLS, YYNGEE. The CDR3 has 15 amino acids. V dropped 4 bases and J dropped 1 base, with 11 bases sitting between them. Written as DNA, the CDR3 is TGTGCCAGCAGCACAACGTCGGGGAACACCGGGGAGCTGTTTTTT. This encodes CASSTTSGNTGELFF. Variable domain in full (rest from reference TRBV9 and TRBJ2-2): DSGVTQTPKHLITATGQRVTLRCSPRSGDLSVYWYQQSLDQGLQFLIQYYNGEERAKGNILERFSAQQFPDLHSELNLSSLELGDSALYFCASSTTSGNTGELFFGEGSRLTVL.

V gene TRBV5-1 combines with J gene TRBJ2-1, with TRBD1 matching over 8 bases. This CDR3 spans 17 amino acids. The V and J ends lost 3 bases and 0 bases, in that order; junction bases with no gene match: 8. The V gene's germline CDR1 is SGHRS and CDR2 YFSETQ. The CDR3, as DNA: TGCGCCAGCAGCTCAGGGGGCGTTCGAAGCTCCTACAATGAGCAGTTCTTC. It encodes CASSSGGVRSSYNEQFF. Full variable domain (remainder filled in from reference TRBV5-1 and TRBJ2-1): KAGVTQTPRYLIKTRGQQVTLSCSPISGHRSVSWYQQTPGQGLQFLFEYFSETQRNKGNFPGRFSGRQFSNSRSEMNVSTLELGDSALYLCASSSGGVRSSYNEQFFGPGTRLTVL.

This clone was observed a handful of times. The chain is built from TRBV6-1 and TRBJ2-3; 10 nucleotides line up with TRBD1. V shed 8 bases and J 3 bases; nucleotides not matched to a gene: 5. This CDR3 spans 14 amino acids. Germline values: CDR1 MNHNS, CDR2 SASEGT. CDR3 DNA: TGTGCCAGCGACAGGGGGCGCGGGACAGATACGCAGTATTTT. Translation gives CASDRGRGTDTQYF.

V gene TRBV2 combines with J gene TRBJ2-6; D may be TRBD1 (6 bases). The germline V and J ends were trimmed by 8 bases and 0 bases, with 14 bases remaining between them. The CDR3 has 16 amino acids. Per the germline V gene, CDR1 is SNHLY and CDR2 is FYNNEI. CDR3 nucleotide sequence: TGTGCCAGCGGCGAGGGGGTGTTCTCTGGGGCCAACGTCCTGACTTTC. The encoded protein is CASGEGVFSGANVLTF.

In DNA form, the CDR3 reads TGCGCCAGCAGTGCCCCAGGGAGGGAATCACCCCTCCACTTT. This codes for CASSAPGRESPLHF. The rearrangement links TRBV10-2 to TRBJ1-6, with a tentative D call TRBD1 (5 bases). Trimming took off 4 bases at V and 10 bases at J, with 14 bases between the two ends. This CDR3 spans 14 amino acids. The V gene's germline CDR1 is WSHSY and CDR2 SAAADI.

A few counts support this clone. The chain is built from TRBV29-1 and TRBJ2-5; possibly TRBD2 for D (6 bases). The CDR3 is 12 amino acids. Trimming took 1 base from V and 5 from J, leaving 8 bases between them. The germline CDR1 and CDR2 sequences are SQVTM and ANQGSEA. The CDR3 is CSVEVGGETQYF. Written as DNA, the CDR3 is TGCAGCGTTGAAGTCGGGGGTGAGACCCAGTACTTC. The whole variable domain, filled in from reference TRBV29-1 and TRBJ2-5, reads SAVISQKPSRDICQRGTSLTIQCQVDSQVTMMFWYRQQPGQSLTLIATANQGSEATYESGFVIDKFPISRPNLTFSTLTVSNMSPEDSSIYLCSVEVGGETQYFGPGTRLLVL.

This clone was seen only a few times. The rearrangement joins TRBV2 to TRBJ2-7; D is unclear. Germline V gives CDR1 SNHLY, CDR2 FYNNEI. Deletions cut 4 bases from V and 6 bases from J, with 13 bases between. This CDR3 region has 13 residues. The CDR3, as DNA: TGTGCCAGCAGTGCTGGCCCTCCCGCCGAGCAGTACTTC. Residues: CASSAGPPAEQYF.

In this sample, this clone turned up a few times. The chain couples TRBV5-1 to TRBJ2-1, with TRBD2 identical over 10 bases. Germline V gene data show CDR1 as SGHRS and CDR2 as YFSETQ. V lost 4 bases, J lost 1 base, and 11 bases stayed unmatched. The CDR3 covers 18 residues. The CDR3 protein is CASSATLAGAGSYNEQFF. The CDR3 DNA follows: TGCGCCAGCAGCGCAACCCTAGCGGGAGCGGGGTCCTACAATGAGCAGTTCTTC.

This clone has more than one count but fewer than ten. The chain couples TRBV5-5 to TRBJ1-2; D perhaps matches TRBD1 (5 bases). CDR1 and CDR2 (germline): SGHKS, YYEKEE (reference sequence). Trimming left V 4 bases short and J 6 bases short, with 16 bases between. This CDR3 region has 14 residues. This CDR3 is CASSKPGILDGYTF. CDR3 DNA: TGTGCCAGCAGCAAACCAGGGATCTTGGATGGCTACACCTTC.

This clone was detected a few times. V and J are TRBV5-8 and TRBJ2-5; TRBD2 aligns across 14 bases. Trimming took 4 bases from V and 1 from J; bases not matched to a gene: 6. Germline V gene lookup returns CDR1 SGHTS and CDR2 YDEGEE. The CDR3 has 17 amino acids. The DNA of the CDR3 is TGTGCCAGCAGCCAAGGACTAGCGGGGGGTTCCCAAGAGACCCAGTACTTC. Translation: CASSQGLAGGSQETQYF.

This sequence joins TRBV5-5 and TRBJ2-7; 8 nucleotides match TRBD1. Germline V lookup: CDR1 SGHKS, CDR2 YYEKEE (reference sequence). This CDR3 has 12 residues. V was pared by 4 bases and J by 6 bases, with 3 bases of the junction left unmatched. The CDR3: CASSQGQVEQYF. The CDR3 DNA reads TGTGCCAGCAGCCAGGGACAGGTCGAGCAGTACTTC.

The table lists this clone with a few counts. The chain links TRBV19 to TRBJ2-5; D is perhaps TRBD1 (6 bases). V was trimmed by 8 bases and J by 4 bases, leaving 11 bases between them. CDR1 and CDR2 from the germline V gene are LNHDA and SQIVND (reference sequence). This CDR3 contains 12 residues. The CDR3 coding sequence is TGTGCCAGTCGTGACAGGCTAGAGACCCAGTACTTC. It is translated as CASRDRLETQYF.

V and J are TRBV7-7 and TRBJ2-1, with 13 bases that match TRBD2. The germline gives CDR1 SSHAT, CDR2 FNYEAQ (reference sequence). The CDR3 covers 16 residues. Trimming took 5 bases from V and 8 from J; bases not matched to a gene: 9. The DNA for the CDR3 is TGTGCCAGCAGCAAGGGACTAGCGGGAAGGGGCGATGAGCAGTTCTTC. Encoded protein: CASSKGLAGRGDEQFF.

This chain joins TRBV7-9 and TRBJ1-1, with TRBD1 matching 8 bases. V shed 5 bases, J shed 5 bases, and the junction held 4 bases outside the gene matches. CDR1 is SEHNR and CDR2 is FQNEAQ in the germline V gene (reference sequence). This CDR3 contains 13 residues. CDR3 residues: CASSRGQVTEAFF. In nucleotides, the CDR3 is TGTGCCAGCAGCAGGGGACAGGTAACTGAAGCTTTCTTT. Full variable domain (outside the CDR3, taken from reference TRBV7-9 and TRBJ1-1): DTGVSQNPRHKITKRGQNVTFRCDPISEHNRLYWYRQTLGQGPEFLTYFQNEAQLEKSRLLSDRFSAERPKGSFSTLEIQRTEQGDSAMYLCASSRGQVTEAFFGQGTRLTVV.

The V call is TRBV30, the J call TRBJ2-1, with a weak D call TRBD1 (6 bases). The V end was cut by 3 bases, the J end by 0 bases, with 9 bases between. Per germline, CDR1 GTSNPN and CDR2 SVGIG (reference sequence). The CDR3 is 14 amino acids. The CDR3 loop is CAWSLGGSYNEQFF. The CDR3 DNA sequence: TGTGCCTGGAGCCTAGGGGGCTCCTACAATGAGCAGTTCTTC.

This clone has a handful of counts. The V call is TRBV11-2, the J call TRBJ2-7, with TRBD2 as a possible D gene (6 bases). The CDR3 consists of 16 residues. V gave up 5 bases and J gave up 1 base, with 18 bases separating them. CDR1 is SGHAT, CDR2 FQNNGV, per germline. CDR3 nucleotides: TGTGCCAGCAGCAGACTCGCGGGGAGCGGTTCCTACGAGCAGTACTTC. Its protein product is CASSRLAGSGSYEQYF.

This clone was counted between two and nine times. The CDR3: CASSLRGTVGKKLFF. Here the CDR3 DNA reads TGTGCCAGCAGCTTACGGGGAACCGTAGGGAAAAAACTGTTTTTT. The gene calls are TRBV13 and TRBJ1-4; the D is unclear. Looked up from germline, CDR1 is PRHDT and CDR2 is FYEKMQ (reference sequence). Trimming removed 2 bases at V and 9 bases at J, with 16 bases between. This CDR3 region has 15 residues.

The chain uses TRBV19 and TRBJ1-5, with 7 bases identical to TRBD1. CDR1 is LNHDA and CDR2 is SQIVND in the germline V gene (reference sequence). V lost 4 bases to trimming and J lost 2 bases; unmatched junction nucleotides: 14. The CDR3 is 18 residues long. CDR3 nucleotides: TGTGCCAGTAGTACCGACCGAACCGGGACAGTGGGCAATCAGCCCCAGCATTTT. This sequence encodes CASSTDRTGTVGNQPQHF.

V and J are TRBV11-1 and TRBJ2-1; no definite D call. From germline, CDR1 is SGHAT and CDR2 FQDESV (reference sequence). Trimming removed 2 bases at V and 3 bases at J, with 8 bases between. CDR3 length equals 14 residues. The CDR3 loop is CASSLFNNYNEQFF. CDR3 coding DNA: TGTGCCAGCAGCTTATTTAACAACTACAATGAGCAGTTCTTC.

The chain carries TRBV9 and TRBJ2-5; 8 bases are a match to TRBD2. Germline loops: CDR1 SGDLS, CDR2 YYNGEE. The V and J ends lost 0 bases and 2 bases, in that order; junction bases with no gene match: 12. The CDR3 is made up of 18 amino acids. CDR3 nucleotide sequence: TGTGCCAGCAGCGTAGCCCCACTCTCTACTAGCGGACAAGAGACCCAGTACTTC. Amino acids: CASSVAPLSTSGQETQYF.